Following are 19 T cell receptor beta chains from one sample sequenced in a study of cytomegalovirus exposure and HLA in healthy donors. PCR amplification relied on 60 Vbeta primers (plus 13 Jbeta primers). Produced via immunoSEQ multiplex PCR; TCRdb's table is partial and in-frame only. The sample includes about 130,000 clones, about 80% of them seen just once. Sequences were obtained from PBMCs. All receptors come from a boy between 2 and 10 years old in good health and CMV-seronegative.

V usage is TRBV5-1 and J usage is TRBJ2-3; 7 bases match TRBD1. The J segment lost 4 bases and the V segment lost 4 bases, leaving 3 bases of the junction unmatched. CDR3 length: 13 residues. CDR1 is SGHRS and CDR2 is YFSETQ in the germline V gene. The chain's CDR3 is CASSQTGADTQYF. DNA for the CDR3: TGCGCCAGCAGCCAAACAGGGGCAGATACGCAGTATTTT.

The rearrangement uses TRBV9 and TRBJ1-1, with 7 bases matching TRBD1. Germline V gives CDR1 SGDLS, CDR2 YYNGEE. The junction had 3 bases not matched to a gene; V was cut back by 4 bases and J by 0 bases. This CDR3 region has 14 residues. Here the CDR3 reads CASSSQGLNTEAFF. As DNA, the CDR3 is TGTGCCAGCAGCTCACAGGGGTTGAACACTGAAGCTTTCTTT.

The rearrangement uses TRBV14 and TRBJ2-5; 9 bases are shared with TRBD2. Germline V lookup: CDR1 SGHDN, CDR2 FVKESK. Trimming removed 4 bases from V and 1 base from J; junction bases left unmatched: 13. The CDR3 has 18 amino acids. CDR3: CASSLQSGTSWSQETQYF. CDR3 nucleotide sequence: TGTGCCAGCAGCCTACAGTCCGGGACTAGCTGGAGCCAAGAGACCCAGTACTTC.

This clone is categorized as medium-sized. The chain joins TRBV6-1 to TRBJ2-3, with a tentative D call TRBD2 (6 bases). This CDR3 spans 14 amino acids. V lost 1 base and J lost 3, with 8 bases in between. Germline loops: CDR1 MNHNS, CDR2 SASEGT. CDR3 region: CASSEGRDTDTQYF. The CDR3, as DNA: TGTGCCAGCAGTGAAGGGCGGGATACAGATACGCAGTATTTT.

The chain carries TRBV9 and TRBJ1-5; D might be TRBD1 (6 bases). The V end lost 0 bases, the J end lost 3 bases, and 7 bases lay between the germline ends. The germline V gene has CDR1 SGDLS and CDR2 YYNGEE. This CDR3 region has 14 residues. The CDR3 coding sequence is TGTGCCAGCAGCGTAGGACAGGACAATCAGCCCCAGCATTTT. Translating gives CASSVGQDNQPQHF.

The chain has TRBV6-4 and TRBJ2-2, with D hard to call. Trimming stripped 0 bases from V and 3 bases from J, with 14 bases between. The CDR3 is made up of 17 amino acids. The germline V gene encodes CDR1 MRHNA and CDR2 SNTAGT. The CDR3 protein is CASSDSGSSLHTGELFF. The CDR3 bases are TGTGCCAGCAGTGACTCCGGGTCGTCACTTCACACCGGGGAGCTGTTTTTT.

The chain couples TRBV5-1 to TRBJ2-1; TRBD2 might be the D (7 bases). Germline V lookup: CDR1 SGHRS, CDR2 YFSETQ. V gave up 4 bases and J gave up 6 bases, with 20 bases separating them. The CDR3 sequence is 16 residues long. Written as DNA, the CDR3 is TGCGCCAGCAGCCCCCCCGGGGGGCGGTTAAGCAATGAGCAGTTCTTC. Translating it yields CASSPPGGRLSNEQFF.

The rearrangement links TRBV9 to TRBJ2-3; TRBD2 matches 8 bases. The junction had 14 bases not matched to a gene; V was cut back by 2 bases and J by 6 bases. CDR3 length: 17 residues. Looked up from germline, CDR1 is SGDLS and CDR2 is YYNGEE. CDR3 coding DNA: TGTGCCAGCAGCGTCACCCAGGGCGGGACTAGTCGGGATACGCAGTATTTT. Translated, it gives CASSVTQGGTSRDTQYF.

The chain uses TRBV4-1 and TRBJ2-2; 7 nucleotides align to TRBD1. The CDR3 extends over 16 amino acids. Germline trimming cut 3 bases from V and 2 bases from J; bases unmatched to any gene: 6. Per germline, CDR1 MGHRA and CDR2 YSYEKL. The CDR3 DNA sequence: TGCGCCAGCAGCCATCGACAGGGTAGAAACACCGGGGAGCTGTTTTTT. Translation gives CASSHRQGRNTGELFF.

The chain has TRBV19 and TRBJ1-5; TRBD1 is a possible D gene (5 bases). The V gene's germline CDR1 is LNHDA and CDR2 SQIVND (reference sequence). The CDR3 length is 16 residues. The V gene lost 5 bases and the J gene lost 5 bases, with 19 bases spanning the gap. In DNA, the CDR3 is TGTGCCAGTAGTCTAAGGACACTTAGGAAGGATCAGCCCCAGCATTTT. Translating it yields CASSLRTLRKDQPQHF.

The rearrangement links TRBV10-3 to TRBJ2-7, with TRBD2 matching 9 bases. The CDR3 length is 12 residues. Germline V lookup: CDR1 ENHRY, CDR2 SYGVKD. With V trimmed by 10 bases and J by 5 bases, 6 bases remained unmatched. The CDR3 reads CANSGLANEQYV. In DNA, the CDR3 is TGTGCCAACTCGGGACTAGCTAACGAGCAGTACGTC.

CDR3 protein: CAIRQENYGYTF. The CDR3 DNA follows: TGTGCCATCAGACAGGAGAACTATGGCTACACCTTC. The chain recombines TRBV10-3 with TRBJ1-2; tentative D call: TRBD1 (5 bases). The ends were cut back, 6 bases at V and 2 bases at J, with 7 bases in the middle. The germline V gene encodes CDR1 ENHRY and CDR2 SYGVKD. CDR3 length: 12 residues.

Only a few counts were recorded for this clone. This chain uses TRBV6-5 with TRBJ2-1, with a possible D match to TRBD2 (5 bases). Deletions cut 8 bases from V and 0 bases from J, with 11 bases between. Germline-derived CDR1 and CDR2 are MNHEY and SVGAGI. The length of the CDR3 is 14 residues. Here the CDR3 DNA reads TGTGCCAGCGGTAGCACTAGCTCCTACAATGAGCAGTTCTTC. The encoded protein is CASGSTSSYNEQFF.

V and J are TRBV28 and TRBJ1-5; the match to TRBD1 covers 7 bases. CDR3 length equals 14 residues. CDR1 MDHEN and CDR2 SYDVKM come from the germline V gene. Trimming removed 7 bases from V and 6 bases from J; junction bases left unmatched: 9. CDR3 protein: CASNIQGEGQPQHF. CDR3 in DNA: TGTGCCAGCAACATCCAGGGGGAAGGTCAGCCCCAGCATTTT.

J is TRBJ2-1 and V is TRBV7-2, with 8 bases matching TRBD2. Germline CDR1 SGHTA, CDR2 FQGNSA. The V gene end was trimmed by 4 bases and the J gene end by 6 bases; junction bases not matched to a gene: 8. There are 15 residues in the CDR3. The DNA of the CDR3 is TGTGCCAGCAGCTATTACGGGGGGGCCGTCAATGAGCAGTTCTTC. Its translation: CASSYYGGAVNEQFF.

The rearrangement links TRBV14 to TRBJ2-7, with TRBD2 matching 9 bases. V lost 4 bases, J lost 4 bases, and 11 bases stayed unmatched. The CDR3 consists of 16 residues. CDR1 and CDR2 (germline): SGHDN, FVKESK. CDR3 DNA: TGTGCCAGCAGCCCCTCATCTAGCGGGAAGCCTTACGAGCAGTACGTC. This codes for CASSPSSSGKPYEQYV.

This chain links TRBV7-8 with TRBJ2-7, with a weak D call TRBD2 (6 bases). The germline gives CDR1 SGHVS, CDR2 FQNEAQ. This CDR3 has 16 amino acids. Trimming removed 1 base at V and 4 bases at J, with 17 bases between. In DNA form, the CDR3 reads TGTGCCAGCAGCTTAGGTGGAGGGTTGGTTGGGTACGAGCAGTACGTC. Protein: CASSLGGGLVGYEQYV.

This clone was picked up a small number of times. The CDR3 region is CASKEGADPEQFF. As DNA, the CDR3 is TGTGCCAGCAAAGAAGGGGCCGACCCTGAGCAGTTCTTC. The V gene is TRBV2, the J gene TRBJ2-1; D is possibly TRBD1 (5 bases). V shed 7 bases and J shed 9 bases, with 16 bases lying between them. There are 13 residues in the CDR3. Germline V gives CDR1 SNHLY, CDR2 FYNNEI. The full variable domain, its missing parts supplied by reference TRBV2 and TRBJ2-1, is EPEVTQTPSHQVTQMGQEVILRCVPISNHLYFYWYRQILGQKVEFLVSFYNNEISEKSEIFDDQFSVERPDGSNFTLKIRSTKLEDSAMYFCASKEGADPEQFFGPGTRLTVL.

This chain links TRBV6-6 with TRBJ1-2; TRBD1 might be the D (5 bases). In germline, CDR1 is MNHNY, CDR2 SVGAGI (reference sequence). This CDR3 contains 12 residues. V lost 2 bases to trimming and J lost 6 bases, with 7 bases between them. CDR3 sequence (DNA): TGTGCCAGCAGTTACAGGGGCGATGGCTACACCTTC. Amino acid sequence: CASSYRGDGYTF.